These 15 T cell receptor beta chains came from one sample sequenced in a study of T cell responses to AZD1222 COVID-19 vaccine. Produced via immunoSEQ multiplex PCR; TCRdb's table is partial and in-frame only. The sample has 70,000 or so clones, roughly 87% seen once. The sample here was peripheral blood, taken on day 0 of AZD1222 vaccination. The receptors come from an adult in good health.

The chain uses TRBV5-4 and TRBJ1-2; D not certain. This CDR3 spans 17 amino acids. CDR1 SGHNT and CDR2 YYREEE come from the germline V gene (reference sequence). The germline V and J ends were trimmed by 0 bases and 3 bases, with 18 bases remaining between them. Written as DNA, the CDR3 is TGTGCCAGCAGCTTGGGATATTATGGGGATCGGGACTATGGCTACACCTTC. It codes for CASSLGYYGDRDYGYTF.

The CDR3 DNA reads as TGTGCCAGCAGCGTGCGCGGGGCTATCAATGAGCAGTTCTTC. It specifies CASSVRGAINEQFF. J is TRBJ2-1 and V is TRBV9; the D gene is possibly TRBD2 (6 bases). CDR3 length equals 14 residues. The germline V gene encodes CDR1 SGDLS and CDR2 YYNGEE. The V end was cut by 2 bases, the J end by 6 bases, with 12 bases between.

This clone was found a few times. The CDR3 is CASGGTGRSPLHF. As DNA, the CDR3 is TGTGCCAGTGGGGGGACAGGTCGTTCACCCCTCCACTTT. The chain couples TRBV19 to TRBJ1-6; 8 bases align to TRBD1. CDR1 is LNHDA, CDR2 SQIVND, per germline (reference sequence). The length of the CDR3 is 13 residues. V trimming: 8 bases; J trimming: 9 bases; junction bases outside the gene matches: 6.

This clone was detected many times. The V and J genes are TRBV7-9 and TRBJ1-1, with TRBD1 matching over 7 bases. The germline V gene encodes CDR1 SEHNR and CDR2 FQNEAQ (reference sequence). J gave up 4 bases and V 1 base, and 6 bases lay outside the gene matches. The CDR3 is 15 residues long. The CDR3 sequence: CASSLGNRGVTEAFF. The DNA for the CDR3 is TGTGCCAGCAGCTTAGGTAACAGGGGTGTCACTGAAGCTTTCTTT.

This sequence joins TRBV11-1 and TRBJ2-7; D remains ambiguous. Germline values: CDR1 SGHAT, CDR2 FQDESV (reference sequence). V dropped 3 bases and J dropped 0 bases, with 6 bases sitting between them. There are 13 residues in the CDR3. The CDR3 spells CASSFAASYEQYF. The CDR3 coding sequence is TGTGCCAGCAGCTTCGCCGCCTCCTACGAGCAGTACTTC.

This chain uses TRBV24-1 with TRBJ1-5; D is unclear. The V end lost 3 bases, the J end lost 0 bases, and 5 bases lay between the germline ends. Looked up from germline, CDR1 is KGHDR and CDR2 is SFDVKD. The CDR3 is made up of 14 amino acids. CDR3: CATSDPHSNQPQHF. The DNA for the CDR3 is TGTGCCACCAGTGATCCCCATAGCAATCAGCCCCAGCATTTT.

In the case of this clone: It is unclear where the CDR3 begins or ends on the DNA, so no DNA is shown, and the CDR3 is as TCRdb lists it. The V call is TRBV12-3 or TRBV12-4, the J call TRBJ1-2; the table names TRBD1, a call not compared with the DNA. The CDR3 spans 12 amino acids, including both terminal residues. The CDR3 sequence: CASSFGTGSFDF.

The rearrangement joins TRBV30 to TRBJ1-5; D possibly corresponds to TRBD1 (6 bases). V lost 0 bases, J lost 11 bases, and 20 bases lay in between. The germline CDR1 and CDR2 sequences are GTSNPN and SVGIG (reference sequence). This CDR3 contains 15 residues. The CDR3 is CAWSVGGSTSKAQHF. Here the CDR3 DNA reads TGTGCCTGGAGTGTAGGGGGGTCGACCTCTAAGGCCCAGCATTTT.

Here the CDR3 reads CASSYGGEAFF. Here the CDR3 DNA reads TGTGCCAGCAGCTACGGAGGTGAAGCTTTCTTT. The chain couples TRBV6-5 to TRBJ1-1; D call uncertain. Per germline, CDR1 MNHEY and CDR2 SVGAGI. The ends were cut back, 6 bases at V and 7 bases at J, with 9 bases in the middle. The CDR3 contains 11 residues.

V gene TRBV19 combines with J gene TRBJ2-5, with TRBD1 matching 8 bases. The germline CDR1 and CDR2 sequences are LNHDA and SQIVND (reference sequence). The CDR3 has 15 amino acids. V lost 3 bases to trimming and J lost 5 bases; unmatched junction nucleotides: 8. The CDR3 is CASSMQGASRETQYF. In DNA form, the CDR3 reads TGTGCCAGTAGTATGCAGGGGGCGAGCAGGGAGACCCAGTACTTC.

The chain combines TRBV12-3 or TRBV12-4 with TRBJ2-5; 8 bases match TRBD1. This CDR3 is built from 13 residues. Losses at the gene ends were 6 bases for V and 5 bases for J; bases not matched to a gene: 5. CDR3 sequence reads: CASSLTGEETQYF. The CDR3 DNA follows: TGTGCCAGCAGCCTGACAGGGGAGGAGACCCAGTACTTC.

The J gene is TRBJ1-3, the V gene TRBV3-1 (or the pseudogene TRBV3-2), with a weak D call TRBD1 (5 bases). In germline, CDR1 is LGHDT, CDR2 YNNKEL (reference sequence). Between the trimmed V and J ends, which lost 7 bases and 4 bases, there was a span of 14 bases. The CDR3 is 14 residues long. The CDR3 spells CASTVGQSGNTIYF. In DNA form, the CDR3 reads TGTGCCAGCACCGTGGGGCAGTCAGGAAACACCATATATTTT.

The rearrangement uses TRBV7-3 and TRBJ2-1; 8 nucleotides line up with TRBD1. The germline V gene has CDR1 SGHTA and CDR2 FQGTGA. The CDR3 is 13 amino acids. The V gene end was trimmed by 5 bases and the J gene end by 9 bases; junction bases not matched to a gene: 6. CDR3 sequence: CASSPDRAAEQFF. In DNA, the CDR3 is TGTGCCAGCAGCCCGGACAGGGCCGCTGAGCAGTTCTTC. The full variable domain, in which reference TRBV7-3 and TRBJ2-1 provide the parts outside the CDR3, is GAGVSQTPSNKVTEKGKYVELRCDPISGHTALYWYRQSLGQGPEFLIYFQGTGAADDSGLPNDRFFAVRPEGSVSTLKIQRTERGDSAVYLCASSPDRAAEQFFGPGTRLTVL.

The chain links TRBV30 to TRBJ1-5; D is possibly TRBD1 (5 bases). CDR3 length equals 13 residues. Trimming removed 2 bases at V and 7 bases at J, with 12 bases between. In germline, CDR1 is GTSNPN, CDR2 SVGIG (reference sequence). This chain's CDR3 is CAWSLTEGQPQHF. The CDR3 DNA sequence: TGTGCCTGGAGTCTCACGGAGGGGCAGCCCCAGCATTTT. Combining the CDR3 with reference TRBV30 and TRBJ1-5 gives the whole variable domain SQTIHQWPATLVQPVGSPLSLECTVEGTSNPNLYWYRQAAGRGLQLLFYSVGIGQISSEVPQNLSASRPQDRQFILSSKKLLLSDSGFYLCAWSLTEGQPQHFGDGTRLSIL.

The V call is TRBV5-5, the J call TRBJ2-6; D gene ambiguous. Trimming cost V 3 bases and J 2 bases, with 6 bases left between them. Per the germline V gene, CDR1 is SGHKS and CDR2 is YYEKEE (reference sequence). The CDR3 loop spans 14 amino acids. This CDR3 is CASSSVPGANVLTF. The CDR3, as DNA: TGTGCCAGCAGCTCGGTCCCTGGGGCCAACGTCCTGACTTTC.